Below, 5 T cell receptor beta chains from the same sample are listed, as sequenced in a study of cytomegalovirus exposure and HLA in healthy donors. In the PCR, 60 Vbeta and 13 Jbeta primers were used. Sequenced by immunoSEQ multiplex PCR; TCRdb stores in-frame clones only, minus some. Counted here are 110,000 to 150,000 clones, about 70% occurring once; the ten biggest clones make up approximately 1.6%. The sequenced sample was PBMCs. The receptors come from a middle-aged woman in good health and CMV-seronegative.

This chain links TRBV5-6 with TRBJ1-2; D uncertain. The CDR3 sequence is 16 residues long. In germline, CDR1 is SGHDT, CDR2 YYEEEE. V lost 4 bases and J 1 base, leaving 17 bases between the germline ends. The CDR3, as DNA: TGTGCCAGCAGCGCTACCGGGATCGACATTAACTATGGCTACACCTTC. This sequence encodes CASSATGIDINYGYTF.

The rearrangement joins TRBV7-9 to TRBJ1-4; D is unclear. The CDR3 is made up of 15 amino acids. With 4 bases removed from V and 5 bases from J, the gap between germline ends came to 14 bases. CDR1 SEHNR and CDR2 FQNEAQ come from the germline V gene (reference sequence). The CDR3 loop reads CASSSQTSLNEKLFF. CDR3 nucleotide sequence: TGTGCCAGCAGCTCCCAGACAAGTCTGAATGAAAAACTGTTTTTT.

This rearrangement joins TRBV2 to TRBJ1-2; possibly TRBD1 for D (6 bases). In germline, CDR1 is SNHLY, CDR2 FYNNEI. Trimming took 1 base from V and 7 from J, leaving 10 bases between them. The CDR3 runs 13 residues. The CDR3 reads CASSEEQGSGYTF. CDR3 DNA sequence: TGTGCCAGCAGTGAAGAACAGGGAAGTGGCTACACCTTC.

The count of this clone is one. The chain has TRBV7-9 and TRBJ2-7; tentatively, D is TRBD1 (6 bases). There are 14 residues in the CDR3. Deletions cut 5 bases from V and 0 bases from J, with 11 bases between. CDR1 and CDR2 (germline): SEHNR, FQNEAQ (reference sequence). CDR3 DNA sequence: TGTGCCAGCAGCCCCCAGGGGCCCTCCTACGAGCAGTACTTC. Translation: CASSPQGPSYEQYF.

The count of this clone is one. This chain links TRBV28 with TRBJ2-5; D is unclear. TRBJ2-7 matches the DNA end more closely, so the J call is doubtful. Germline values: CDR1 MDHEN, CDR2 SYDVKM. The CDR3 consists of 11 residues. The CDR3 loop is CASSFWYEQYF. The DNA of the CDR3 is TGTGCCAGCAGTTTCTGGTACGAGCAGTACTTC.